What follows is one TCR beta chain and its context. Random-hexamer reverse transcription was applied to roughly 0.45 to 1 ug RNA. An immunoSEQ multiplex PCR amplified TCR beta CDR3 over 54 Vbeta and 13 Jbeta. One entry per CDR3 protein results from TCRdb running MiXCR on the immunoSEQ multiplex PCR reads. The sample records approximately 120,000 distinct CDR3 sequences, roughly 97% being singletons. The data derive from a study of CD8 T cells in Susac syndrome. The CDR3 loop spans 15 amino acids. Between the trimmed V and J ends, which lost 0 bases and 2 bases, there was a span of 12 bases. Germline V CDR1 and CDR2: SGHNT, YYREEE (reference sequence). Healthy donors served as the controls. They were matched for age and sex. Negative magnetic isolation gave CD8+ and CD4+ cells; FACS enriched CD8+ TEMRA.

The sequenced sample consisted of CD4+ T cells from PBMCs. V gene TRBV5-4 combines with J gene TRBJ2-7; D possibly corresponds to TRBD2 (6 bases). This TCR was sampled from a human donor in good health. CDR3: CASSLGTGVTYEQYF. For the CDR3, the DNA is TGTGCCAGCAGCTTGGGGACGGGGGTAACCTACGAGCAGTACTTC.